This entry is about one T cell receptor (beta chain). Time point reported: patch test 3, about 24 weeks after DPC sensitization. Noted treatment: therapeutic diphenylcyclopropenone sensitization with weekly scalp DPC. The CDR3 runs to 19 residues. With 0 bases clipped from V and 0 bases from J, the junction kept 10 bases outside the gene matches. CDR1 is MNHEY and CDR2 is SVGEGT in the germline V gene. MiXCR, run by TCRdb on the RACE reads, gives a single entry per CDR3 protein. The sample has about 190,000 distinct CDR3 sequences; around 25% are singletons. The source of the sample is a study of human T cells and chemical hapten exposure.

The specimen comprised whole blood, sampled in connection with sensitization to the hapten diphenylcyclopropenone (DPC). The TCR sequence derives from a woman between 40 and 50 years old with alopecia areata. Some clones in this sample may be carry-over from other donors' samples. The V and J genes are TRBV6-2 or TRBV6-3 and TRBJ1-1; 10 nucleotides match TRBD1. This CDR3 reads CASSYSMTGQGGLNTEAFF. The CDR3 nucleotides are TGTGCCAGCAGTTACTCGATGACCGGACAGGGGGGACTGAACACTGAAGCTTTCTTT.